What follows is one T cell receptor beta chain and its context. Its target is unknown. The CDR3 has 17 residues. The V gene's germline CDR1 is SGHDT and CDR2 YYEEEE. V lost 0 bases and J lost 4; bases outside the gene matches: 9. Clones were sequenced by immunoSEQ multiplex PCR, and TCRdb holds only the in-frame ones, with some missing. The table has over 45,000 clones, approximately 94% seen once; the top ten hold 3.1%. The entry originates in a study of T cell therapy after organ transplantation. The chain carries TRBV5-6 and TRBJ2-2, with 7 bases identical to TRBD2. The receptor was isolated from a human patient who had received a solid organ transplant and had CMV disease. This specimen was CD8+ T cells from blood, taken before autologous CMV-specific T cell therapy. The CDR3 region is CASSLALAGLLTGELFF. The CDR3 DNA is TGTGCCAGCAGCTTGGCATTAGCGGGTCTCCTCACCGGGGAGCTGTTTTTT.